The clone carrying this T cell receptor beta chain was observed a few times. No antigen is known for it. Building the TCR beta libraries relied on iRepertoire HTBI primers, and CDR3 regions underwent Arm-PCR. TCRdb re-called the multiplex PCR reads with MiXCR, one entry per CDR3 protein. The table lists 450,000 or so distinct CDR3 sequences, less than 25% of them singletons. V lost 3 bases, J lost 4 bases, and 10 bases lay in between. CDR1 and CDR2 (germline): SGHRS, YFSETQ. The length of the CDR3 is 13 residues. The source of the sample is a study of regulatory T cells in long-lasting Graves disease. Specified time point: persistent/refractory GD, antithyroid drugs over 5 years with positive TRAb. Extracted PBMC RNA gave rise to the TCR library. Overall study findings and caveats: There was favoring of TRBV28, TRBJ1-2 and TRBJ2-5 in persistent disease.

The material was peripheral blood mononuclear cells (PBMCs), obtained when the disease was refractory, from a patient treated with antithyroid drugs. This sequence was found in a female donor with Graves disease. The chain combines TRBV5-1 with TRBJ2-5, with D perhaps TRBD2 (5 bases). The CDR3 region has the DNA TGCGCCAGCAGCTCTAGCCCTGGAGAGACCCAGTACTTC. Its protein product is CASSSSPGETQYF.